The 26 T cell receptor beta chains in this list originate from one sample, sequenced in a study of post-analysis software for immune sequencing data. Prepared TCR beta cDNA libraries contained unique molecular identifiers. TCRdb reanalysed the PCR reads using MiXCR and keeps one entry per CDR3 protein. The repertoire holds 700,000 to 800,000 distinct CDR3 sequences, with less than 35% as singletons. The study, taken as a whole, reports: There were five TRBV segments more frequent in patients than controls, and TRBV5-6, TRBV5-1 and TRBV20-1 were among them.

These receptors lack a known antigen. Sequencing used blood. The receptor set was obtained from a girl aged 10 to 17 with multiple sclerosis.

A remark on this clonotype: Compared with germline, one end of the junction differs, possibly owing to a read error. The rearrangement joins TRBV3-1 to TRBJ2-7, with a weak D call TRBD1 (5 bases). Per the germline V gene, CDR1 is LGHDT and CDR2 is YNNKEL (reference sequence). The CDR3 has 11 amino acids. The CDR3 bases are TGTACCAGCAGCCAAGGGGATGAGCAGTACTTC. Its protein product is CTSSQGDEQYF.

Details on this clonotype: A clone one base away is much larger, so this may be a read error. The rearrangement joins TRBV20-1 to TRBJ2-7; D remains ambiguous. V lost 4 bases and J 0 bases, leaving 19 bases between the germline ends. The CDR3 runs to 16 residues. Germline V lookup: CDR1 DFQATT, CDR2 SNEGSKA (reference sequence). CDR3 protein: CSANRVAEGLSYEQYF. The CDR3 coding sequence is TGCAGTGCTAACCGAGTGGCGGAAGGTCTCTCCTACGAGCAGTACTTC.

This clonotype has a count of ten or more. The J gene is TRBJ2-7, the V gene TRBV5-6; TRBD2 is a possible D gene (6 bases). There are 14 residues in the CDR3. Germline CDR1 and CDR2: SGHDT and YYEEEE. Trimming removed 0 bases from V and 3 bases from J, with 10 bases in between. DNA of the CDR3: TGTGCCAGCAGCTTGGTGGAGGGTAGCTACGAGCAGTACTTC. This gives the protein CASSLVEGSYEQYF. Based on the CDR3 plus reference TRBV5-6 and TRBJ2-7, the full variable domain is DAGVTQSPTHLIKTRGQQVTLRCSPKSGHDTVSWYQQALGQGPQFIFQYYEEEERQRGNFPDRFSGHQFPNYSSELNVNALLLGDSALYLCASSLVEGSYEQYFGPGTRLTVT.

The chain combines TRBV20-1 with TRBJ2-1, with TRBD2 matching over 12 bases. V was pared by 5 bases and J by 7 bases, with 12 bases of the junction left unmatched. CDR3 length equals 16 residues. Germline CDR1 is DFQATT and CDR2 is SNEGSKA (reference sequence). The CDR3 nucleotides read TGCAGTGCTTGCTCTCTAGCGGGAGGGCTGCGAAATGAGCAGTTCTTC. This codes for CSACSLAGGLRNEQFF.

The chain carries TRBV5-1 and TRBJ2-3; D perhaps matches TRBD2 (6 bases). Per the germline V gene, CDR1 is SGHRS and CDR2 is YFSETQ. V shed 6 bases and J shed 8 bases, with 10 bases lying between them. CDR3 length: 11 amino acids. In DNA form, the CDR3 reads TGCGCCAGCAACGGAGGGGCTACGCAGTATTTT. It translates to CASNGGATQYF.

The chain uses TRBV13 and TRBJ1-1; 7 nucleotides match TRBD1. This CDR3 has 16 amino acids. Germline CDR1 is PRHDT and CDR2 is FYEKMQ (reference sequence). The J segment lost 2 bases and the V segment lost 2 bases, leaving 8 bases of the junction unmatched. DNA of the CDR3: TGTGCCAGCAGCTTAAGGGGGGGGACAGTTAACACTGAAGCTTTCTTT. As protein: CASSLRGGTVNTEAFF.

This clonotype was found a few times. Written as DNA, the CDR3 is TGTGCCAGCACCGGCCCACTCACCTACGAGCAGTACTTC. Translated: CASTGPLTYEQYF. The chain has TRBV28 and TRBJ2-7; D remains unclear. Germline V gene sequence: CDR1 MDHEN, CDR2 SYDVKM. The CDR3 has 13 amino acids. V lost 7 bases and J 2 bases, leaving 12 bases between the germline ends.

The J gene is TRBJ2-7, the V gene TRBV5-1; a weak D match, TRBD1 (7 bases). The CDR3 totals 13 residues. Germline CDR1 reads SGHRS; CDR2 reads YFSETQ. Trimming stripped 2 bases from V and 6 bases from J, with 12 bases between. CDR3 sequence (DNA): TGCGCCAGCAGCTTTGGCGGGACAGTCGAGCAGTACTTC. As protein: CASSFGGTVEQYF.

This chain connects TRBV20-1 to TRBJ2-7; D possibly corresponds to TRBD2 (6 bases). From germline, CDR1 is DFQATT and CDR2 SNEGSKA (reference sequence). The CDR3 spans 13 residues. The V gene lost 6 bases and the J gene lost 0 bases, with 12 bases spanning the gap. Written as DNA, the CDR3 is TGCAGTGCCCCCCAGGGACTCTCCTACGAGCAGTACTTC. This translates into CSAPQGLSYEQYF.

This clonotype has a handful of counts. The chain carries TRBV20-1 and TRBJ2-1; 7 bases align to TRBD2. Germline V gene sequence: CDR1 DFQATT, CDR2 SNEGSKA (reference sequence). V lost 1 base and J lost 2; bases outside the gene matches: 11. CDR3 length: 17 amino acids. The CDR3 nucleotides read TGCAGTGCTAGAGGCCGAGGCGCGGGAGTCGCCTACAATGAGCAGTTCTTC. This gives the protein CSARGRGAGVAYNEQFF.

For this clonotype: The junction shows a germline mismatch at one end, possibly a read error. The chain carries TRBV28 and TRBJ1-1; D is uncertain. CDR3 length: 14 residues. Germline V CDR1 and CDR2: MDHEN, SYDVKM. The CDR3 is CASSWGGGGTEVFF. The CDR3 DNA sequence: TGTGCCAGCAGTTGGGGAGGAGGCGGCACTGAAGTTTTCTTT. The full variable domain, with the rest looked up from reference TRBV28 and TRBJ1-1, is DVKVTQSSRYLVKRTGEKVFLECVQDMDHENMFWYRQDPGLGLRLIYFSYDVKMKEKGDIPEGYSVSREKKERFSLILESASTNQTSMYLCASSWGGGGTEVFFGQGTRLTVV.

This chain joins TRBV10-3 and TRBJ2-3; 11 bases match TRBD2. Unmatched junction bases numbered 6, after V lost 3 bases and J lost 4 bases. The CDR3 is made up of 16 amino acids. CDR1 is ENHRY and CDR2 is SYGVKD in the germline V gene. The CDR3, as DNA: TGTGCCATCAGTGACACTAGCGGGAGAGCGGCAGATACGCAGTATTTT. Translated, it gives CAISDTSGRAADTQYF.

The chain couples TRBV7-9 to TRBJ2-7, with 7 bases that match TRBD1. The junction had 8 bases not matched to a gene; V was cut back by 11 bases and J by 4 bases. Germline V gene lookup returns CDR1 SEHNR and CDR2 FQNEAQ (reference sequence). The CDR3 is made up of 12 amino acids. CDR3 in amino acids: CAGSTGTYEQYF. CDR3 DNA sequence: TGTGCCGGATCGACAGGGACGTACGAGCAGTACTTC.

The V call is TRBV28, the J call TRBJ2-2; 13 nucleotides agree with TRBD2. The junction had 12 bases not matched to a gene; V was cut back by 5 bases and J by 6 bases. Germline V gene data show CDR1 as MDHEN and CDR2 as SYDVKM. CDR3 length: 18 residues. The CDR3: CASSPGLAGARRAGELFF. In nucleotides, the CDR3 is TGTGCCAGCAGTCCCGGACTAGCGGGAGCGAGACGGGCCGGGGAGCTGTTTTTT.

This clonotype showed up just a few times. This chain joins TRBV29-1 and TRBJ1-1, with D hard to call. The CDR3 has 10 residues. V shed 5 bases and J shed 4 bases, with 5 bases lying between them. Germline-derived CDR1 and CDR2 are SQVTM and ANQGSEA. CDR3 DNA sequence: TGCAGCGTTTATGGCACTGAAGCTTTCTTT. Amino acid sequence: CSVYGTEAFF.

The genes are TRBV20-1 and TRBJ2-1, with D uncertain. The V gene lost 0 bases and the J gene lost 7 bases, with 13 bases spanning the gap. The CDR3 contains 14 residues. CDR1 and CDR2 from the germline V gene are DFQATT and SNEGSKA (reference sequence). The CDR3 loop is CSARDLGRANEQFF. CDR3 DNA sequence: TGCAGTGCTAGAGATTTAGGAAGGGCAAATGAGCAGTTCTTC.

At least ten counts were recorded for this clonotype. V and J are TRBV29-1 and TRBJ2-1; perhaps TRBD1 as D (5 bases). From germline, CDR1 is SQVTM and CDR2 ANQGSEA. CDR3 length: 12 amino acids. V was shortened by 7 bases and J by 4 bases, with 11 bases between the two germline ends. The CDR3 here is CSASTEYNEQFF. The CDR3 region has the DNA TGCAGCGCCTCGACAGAGTACAATGAGCAGTTCTTC.

The chain joins TRBV20-1 to TRBJ2-3, with 9 bases fitting TRBD2. The CDR3 is made up of 16 amino acids. Germline V CDR1 and CDR2: DFQATT, SNEGSKA (reference sequence). The CDR3 region is CSLGLARSPSTDTQYF. Here the CDR3 DNA reads TGCAGCCTAGGACTAGCGCGAAGTCCTAGCACAGATACGCAGTATTTT.

Remarks on this clonotype: A much larger clone differs by one base, so this may be a read error. J is TRBJ2-5 and V is TRBV10-3, with D hard to call. V was pared by 0 bases and J by 11 bases, with 10 bases between. CDR3 length: 12 residues. CDR1 ENHRY and CDR2 SYGVKD come from the germline V gene. The CDR3 spells CAISESLNEQYF. DNA of the CDR3: TGTGCCATCAGTGAGTCGTTGAATGAGCAGTACTTC.

The table lists this clonotype with many counts. The chain links TRBV9 to TRBJ2-3; D assignment may be TRBD1 or TRBD2 (5 bases each). CDR3 length: 13 amino acids. CDR1 SGDLS and CDR2 YYNGEE come from the germline V gene. Trimming pared 6 bases from V and 2 bases from J, leaving 10 bases between. Written as DNA, the CDR3 is TGTGCCAGCAACCCCGGGACCACAGATACGCAGTATTTT. Translating it yields CASNPGTTDTQYF.

V is TRBV12-3 or TRBV12-4 and J is TRBJ1-1; D is ambiguous. Between the trimmed V and J ends, which lost 5 bases and 10 bases, there was a span of 11 bases. The CDR3 extends over 11 amino acids. In DNA, the CDR3 is TGTGCCAGCAGTCCCGGTCAAGGAGCTTTCTTT. Translated, it gives CASSPGQGAFF.

This clonotype has just a few counts. V gene TRBV10-2 combines with J gene TRBJ2-5, with 9 positions matching TRBD2. CDR3 size: 17 residues. Germline assignment: CDR1 WSHSY and CDR2 SAAADI. V shed 0 bases and J 2 bases; nucleotides not matched to a gene: 7. The CDR3 here is CASSESRLAGLQETQYF. The CDR3 region has the DNA TGCGCCAGCAGTGAGTCTCGCCTAGCGGGGTTGCAAGAGACCCAGTACTTC.

CDR3 protein: CATSDLDTQYF. The CDR3 DNA follows: TGTGCCACCAGTGATTTGGATACGCAGTATTTT. This chain links TRBV24-1 with TRBJ2-3; the D is unclear. CDR3 length: 11 residues. Trimming stripped 0 bases from V and 6 bases from J, with 0 bases between. The germline gives CDR1 KGHDR, CDR2 SFDVKD.

The chain uses TRBV5-1 and TRBJ1-1; D perhaps matches TRBD1 (6 bases). With 4 bases removed from V and 7 bases from J, the gap between germline ends came to 20 bases. CDR1 SGHRS and CDR2 YFSETQ come from the germline V gene. The CDR3 is made up of 15 amino acids. This CDR3 reads CASSLNGGAVGEAFF. Written as DNA, the CDR3 is TGCGCCAGCAGCCTAAACGGGGGGGCGGTTGGTGAAGCTTTCTTT.

Ten or more counts support this clonotype. The V and J genes are TRBV5-6 and TRBJ2-3; the D gene is possibly TRBD2 (5 bases). Looked up from germline, CDR1 is SGHDT and CDR2 is YYEEEE. V lost 0 bases, J lost 0 bases, and 11 bases lay in between. The CDR3 covers 16 residues. The CDR3, as DNA: TGTGCCAGCAGCTTGGAACGACTACTAAGCACAGATACGCAGTATTTT. Translating it yields CASSLERLLSTDTQYF. Supplemented by reference TRBV5-6 and TRBJ2-3, the full variable domain reads DAGVTQSPTHLIKTRGQQVTLRCSPKSGHDTVSWYQQALGQGPQFIFQYYEEEERQRGNFPDRFSGHQFPNYSSELNVNALLLGDSALYLCASSLERLLSTDTQYFGPGTRLTVL.

This clonotype has just a few counts. This chain uses TRBV27 with TRBJ1-2; D not resolved. V was pared by 5 bases and J by 1 base, with 8 bases between. This CDR3 has 13 amino acids. Germline loops: CDR1 MNHEY, CDR2 SMNVEV (reference sequence). DNA for the CDR3: TGTGCCAGCAGTCCAGAATATAACTATGGCTACACCTTC. Translation gives CASSPEYNYGYTF.